The 25 T cell receptor beta chains in this list originate from one sample, sequenced in a study of neurological immune-mediated disorders. TCRdb reanalysed the 5' RACE reads using MiXCR and keeps one entry per CDR3 protein. The data hold about 74,000 distinct CDR3 sequences, with 4% to 6% observed a single time. The sequenced material came from PBMCs. The receptors stem from a man aged 18 to 35 with multiple sclerosis.

This clonotype was picked up many times. The chain joins TRBV6-5 to TRBJ1-2; D is perhaps TRBD1 (6 bases). The CDR3 sequence is 13 residues long. Per the germline V gene, CDR1 is MNHEY and CDR2 is SVGAGI. With 7 bases removed from V and 5 bases from J, the gap between germline ends came to 14 bases. This CDR3 reads CASIGRRGYGYTF. The CDR3 nucleotides are TGTGCCAGCATCGGTCGCAGGGGTTATGGCTACACCTTC.

This clonotype was observed at least ten times. The chain recombines TRBV5-1 with TRBJ2-7; 7 bases are shared with TRBD2. The CDR3 spans 13 residues. The J segment lost 6 bases and the V segment lost 2 bases, leaving 5 bases of the junction unmatched. Germline assignment: CDR1 SGHRS and CDR2 YFSETQ. The CDR3 nucleotides are TGCGCCAGCAGCTTAGGCGGGAGTCTCGAGCAGTACTTC. Translation gives CASSLGGSLEQYF. Complete variable domain (other parts from reference TRBV5-1 and TRBJ2-7): KAGVTQTPRYLIKTRGQQVTLSCSPISGHRSVSWYQQTPGQGLQFLFEYFSETQRNKGNFPGRFSGRQFSNSRSEMNVSTLELGDSALYLCASSLGGSLEQYFGPGTRLTVT.

In its sample, this clonotype was seen a few times. Relative to the germline gene, one junction end is altered; a read error may explain this. The rearrangement joins TRBV9 to TRBJ1-5; unclear D gene. CDR1 and CDR2 (germline): SGDLS, YYNGEE. The CDR3 runs 15 residues. This CDR3 reads CASSPSPGSNQPQNF. The CDR3 DNA follows: TGTGCCAGCAGTCCCTCCCCGGGGAGCAATCAGCCCCAGAATTTT.

In this sample, this clonotype turned up many times. The V call is TRBV6-6, the J call TRBJ2-2, with D tentatively TRBD1 (6 bases). CDR1 is MNHNY and CDR2 is SVGAGI in the germline V gene (reference sequence). This CDR3 is 16 amino acids long. V lost 6 bases and J lost 2, with 16 bases in between. Here the CDR3 DNA reads TGTGCCAGCAGCCCAGCCGGGACACAAAACACCGGGGAGCTGTTTTTT. It codes for CASSPAGTQNTGELFF.

J is TRBJ2-2 and V is TRBV11-2; D might be TRBD1 (5 bases). Germline V lookup: CDR1 SGHAT, CDR2 FQNNGV. Deletions cut 3 bases from V and 0 bases from J, with 14 bases between. The CDR3 contains 17 residues. CDR3 sequence (DNA): TGTGCCAGCAGCTTTAGTTTCAGGGCAACGAACACCGGGGAGCTGTTTTTT. Translation: CASSFSFRATNTGELFF.

This clonotype was recorded at least ten times. The V and J genes are TRBV15 and TRBJ1-5; D is ambiguous. Germline-derived CDR1 and CDR2 are LNHNV and YYDKDF (reference sequence). The CDR3 is 12 amino acids. V was pared by 0 bases and J by 9 bases, with 6 bases between. The CDR3 nucleotides are TGTGCCACCAGCAGAGACCCCGGGCCCCAGCATTTT. Translation gives CATSRDPGPQHF. Full variable domain (rest looked up from reference TRBV15 and TRBJ1-5): DAMVIQNPRYQVTQFGKPVTLSCSQTLNHNVMYWYQQKSSQAPKLLFHYYDKDFNNEADTPDNFQSRRPNTSFCFLDIRSPGLGDTAMYLCATSRDPGPQHFGDGTRLSIL.

Comments on this clonotype: This may stem from a read error, because a much larger clone lies one nucleotide away. The chain has TRBV9 and TRBJ1-2; 7 bases align to TRBD1. V trimming: 5 bases; J trimming: 0 bases; junction bases outside the gene matches: 13. This CDR3 spans 17 amino acids. In germline, CDR1 is SGDLS, CDR2 YYNGEE. The CDR3 is CASSGRDRDRANYGYTF. CDR3 bases: TGTGCCAGCAGTGGGAGAGACCGGGACAGAGCTAACTATGGCTACACCTTC. The full variable domain, with the rest looked up from reference TRBV9 and TRBJ1-2, is DSGVTQTPKHLITATGQRVTLRCSPRSGDLSVYWYQQSLDQGLQFLIQYYNGEERAKGNILERFSAQQFPDLHSELNLSSLELGDSALYFCASSGRDRDRANYGYTFGSGTRLTVV.

This clonotype was observed at least ten times. This chain links TRBV4-3 with TRBJ1-1; TRBD1 is a possible D gene (6 bases). The CDR3 is made up of 17 amino acids. CDR1 and CDR2 (germline): LGHNA, YSLEER. V was pared by 0 bases and J by 0 bases, with 14 bases between. This chain's CDR3 is CASSQDLGRGMNTEAFF. CDR3 in DNA: TGCGCCAGCAGCCAAGATCTCGGGAGGGGGATGAACACTGAAGCTTTCTTT.

The genes are TRBV19 and TRBJ2-1; 13 nucleotides agree with TRBD2. Germline V CDR1 and CDR2: LNHDA, SQIVND (reference sequence). J lost 7 bases, V lost 1 base, and 7 bases had no gene match. This CDR3 region has 17 residues. The CDR3 sequence: CASSIAGTSGDRNEQFF. In DNA, the CDR3 is TGTGCCAGTAGTATAGCCGGGACTAGCGGGGATAGGAATGAGCAGTTCTTC.

This clonotype occurred many times. The V call is TRBV7-3, the J call TRBJ1-2, with 8 nucleotides matching TRBD1. Germline V CDR1 and CDR2: SGHTA, FQGTGA. The CDR3 has 16 residues. V lost 1 base and J lost 6; bases outside the gene matches: 10. CDR3 in amino acids: CASSLNPAGGFDGYTF. CDR3 bases: TGTGCCAGCAGCTTAAATCCGGCAGGGGGCTTTGATGGCTACACCTTC.

This clonotype was seen many times. The chain combines TRBV7-2 with TRBJ1-2, with a tentative D call TRBD1 (6 bases). V lost 5 bases to trimming and J lost 8 bases, with 18 bases between them. CDR1 is SGHTA, CDR2 FQGNSA, per germline. This CDR3 has 14 residues. The CDR3, as DNA: TGTGCCAGCAGCCATTCAACGGGGGCCGGCGGCTACACCTTC. Translated: CASSHSTGAGGYTF.

This clonotype was picked up many times. This chain links TRBV20-1 with TRBJ2-1, with D possibly being TRBD1 or TRBD2 (5 bases each). CDR3 size: 14 residues. Trimming removed 1 base from V and 7 bases from J, with 14 bases in between. The germline V gene encodes CDR1 DFQATT and CDR2 SNEGSKA (reference sequence). CDR3 bases: TGCAGTGCTAGAGCTTGGGACCCCGTTAATGAGCAGTTCTTC. Protein: CSARAWDPVNEQFF.

This clonotype was detected ten times or more. The chain carries TRBV20-1 and TRBJ2-3; D call uncertain. Per the germline V gene, CDR1 is DFQATT and CDR2 is SNEGSKA (reference sequence). V lost 5 bases to trimming and J lost 8 bases, with 17 bases between them. CDR3 length: 13 amino acids. CDR3 loop: CSALLTLVGTQYF. In nucleotides, the CDR3 is TGCAGTGCTCTGCTGACCTTGGTGGGTACGCAGTATTTT.

This clonotype was counted many times. This chain links TRBV7-6 with TRBJ2-1; D is possibly TRBD1 or TRBD2 (7 bases each). Trimming shortened V by 6 bases and J by 8 bases, and 29 bases separated the two germline ends. From germline, CDR1 is SGHVS and CDR2 FNYEAQ. This CDR3 comprises 18 residues. CDR3 residues: CASRLQGFGAGAGDEQFF. DNA for the CDR3: TGTGCCAGCAGGTTACAGGGGTTCGGGGCGGGAGCAGGCGATGAGCAGTTCTTC.

In this sample, this clonotype turned up many times. The rearrangement links TRBV6-6 to TRBJ1-1, with a weak D call TRBD1 (6 bases). The germline CDR1 and CDR2 sequences are MNHNY and SVGAGI (reference sequence). CDR3 length: 15 residues. Trimming shortened V by 0 bases and J by 0 bases, and 8 bases separated the two germline ends. The CDR3 DNA reads TGTGCCAGCAGTTACTCCGGGGGCCTGAACACTGAAGCTTTCTTT. This translates into CASSYSGGLNTEAFF.

This clonotype has only a few counts. With a much larger clone just one base away, this may be a read error. This chain joins TRBV5-1 and TRBJ2-1, with D hard to call. Germline V lookup: CDR1 SGHRS, CDR2 YFSETQ. Trimming stripped 0 bases from V and 4 bases from J, with 8 bases between. The CDR3 runs 14 residues. CDR3 sequence: CASSLEKNYNEQFF. The DNA of the CDR3 is TGCGCCAGCAGCTTGGAAAAGAATTACAATGAGCAGTTCTTC.

At least ten counts were recorded for this clonotype. This rearrangement joins TRBV29-1 to TRBJ2-1, with a weak D call TRBD2 (5 bases). There are 13 residues in the CDR3. CDR1 is SQVTM and CDR2 is ANQGSEA in the germline V gene. V dropped 7 bases and J dropped 7 bases, with 17 bases sitting between them. CDR3 nucleotide sequence: TGCAGCGCTCAGGACTCCTTTGAGAATGAGCAGTTCTTC. Translated, it gives CSAQDSFENEQFF.

This clonotype occurred many times. The V and J genes are TRBV9 and TRBJ1-2; no definite D call. Germline CDR1 is SGDLS and CDR2 is YYNGEE. V gave up 0 bases and J gave up 4 bases, with 7 bases separating them. This CDR3 region has 13 residues. The CDR3 is CASSVGQFYGYTF. For the CDR3, the DNA is TGTGCCAGCAGCGTAGGCCAGTTCTATGGCTACACCTTC.

This clonotype was seen many times. The gene calls are TRBV29-1 and TRBJ1-1; 8 bases line up with TRBD1. Trimming removed 3 bases from V and 5 bases from J; junction bases left unmatched: 2. The CDR3 is 12 residues long. The germline V gene encodes CDR1 SQVTM and CDR2 ANQGSEA. CDR3 region: CSVDRGRTEAFF. The DNA of the CDR3 is TGCAGCGTTGACAGGGGGCGGACTGAAGCTTTCTTT.

This clonotype occurred many times. The V and J genes are TRBV20-1 and TRBJ1-1; D gene ambiguous. CDR3 length equals 11 residues. V shed 0 bases and J shed 10 bases, with 9 bases lying between them. Germline CDR1 DFQATT, CDR2 SNEGSKA (reference sequence). The CDR3 nucleotides are TGCAGTGCTAGAGATGGGCGGGGAGCTTTCTTT. This translates into CSARDGRGAFF.

This clonotype was picked up many times. V gene TRBV7-2 combines with J gene TRBJ2-1; D is undetermined. Germline lookup yields CDR1 SGHTA and CDR2 FQGNSA. V was shortened by 1 base and J by 4 bases, with 17 bases between the two germline ends. This CDR3 spans 17 amino acids. The CDR3 loop is CASSLGRQEQWYNEQFF. In nucleotides, the CDR3 is TGTGCCAGCAGCTTAGGTAGGCAGGAGCAGTGGTACAATGAGCAGTTCTTC.

This clonotype has at least ten counts. This chain joins TRBV5-1 and TRBJ2-7; 9 bases agree with TRBD1. There are 15 residues in the CDR3. Trimming at V came to 4 bases and at J to 5 bases, leaving 10 bases not matched to a gene. Germline CDR1 SGHRS, CDR2 YFSETQ. CDR3 nucleotides: TGCGCCAGCAGCCCGACCCAGGGACAGGGTAACGAGCAGTACTTC. Translating gives CASSPTQGQGNEQYF.

The CDR3 region is CASSQDRGLGEQFF. CDR3 DNA: TGCGCCAGCAGCCAAGATAGAGGATTAGGAGAGCAGTTCTTC. The chain links TRBV4-3 to TRBJ2-1, with unresolved D. Trimming left V 0 bases short and J 10 bases short, with 13 bases between. The CDR3 has 14 residues. The germline gives CDR1 LGHNA, CDR2 YSLEER.

This clonotype came up many times. The chain uses TRBV20-1 and TRBJ2-7, with 13 positions matching TRBD2. The CDR3 spans 15 residues. Looked up from germline, CDR1 is DFQATT and CDR2 is SNEGSKA (reference sequence). The J segment lost 6 bases and the V segment lost 4 bases, leaving 9 bases of the junction unmatched. CDR3 sequence (DNA): TGCAGTGCTAACGGACTAGCGGGGGTGAGACGCGAGCAGTACTTC. Translating it yields CSANGLAGVRREQYF.

This clonotype was counted at least ten times. The chain uses TRBV7-3 and TRBJ2-7; D is perhaps TRBD1 (5 bases). This CDR3 spans 14 amino acids. Germline V gene lookup returns CDR1 SGHTA and CDR2 FQGTGA. Trimming took off 5 bases at V and 0 bases at J, with 11 bases between the two ends. The CDR3 nucleotides read TGTGCCAGCAGCCCTCAGGGCAGCTCCTACGAGCAGTACTTC. Amino acid sequence: CASSPQGSSYEQYF.